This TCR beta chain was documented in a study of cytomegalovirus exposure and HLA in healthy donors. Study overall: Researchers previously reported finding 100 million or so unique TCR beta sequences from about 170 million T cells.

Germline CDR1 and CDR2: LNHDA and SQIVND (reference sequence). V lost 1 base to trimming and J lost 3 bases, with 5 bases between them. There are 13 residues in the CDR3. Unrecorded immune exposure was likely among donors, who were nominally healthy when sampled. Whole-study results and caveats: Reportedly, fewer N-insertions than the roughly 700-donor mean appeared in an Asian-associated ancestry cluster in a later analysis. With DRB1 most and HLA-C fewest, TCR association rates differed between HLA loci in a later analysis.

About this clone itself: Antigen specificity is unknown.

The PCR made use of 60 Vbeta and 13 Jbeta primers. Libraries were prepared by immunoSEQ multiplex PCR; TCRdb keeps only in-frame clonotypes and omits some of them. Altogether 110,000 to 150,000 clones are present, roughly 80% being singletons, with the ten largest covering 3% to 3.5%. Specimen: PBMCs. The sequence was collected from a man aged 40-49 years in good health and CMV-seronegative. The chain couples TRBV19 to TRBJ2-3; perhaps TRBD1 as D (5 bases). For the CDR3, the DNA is TGTGCCAGTAGTATAGCAGGGACAGATACGCAGTATTTT. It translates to CASSIAGTDTQYF.